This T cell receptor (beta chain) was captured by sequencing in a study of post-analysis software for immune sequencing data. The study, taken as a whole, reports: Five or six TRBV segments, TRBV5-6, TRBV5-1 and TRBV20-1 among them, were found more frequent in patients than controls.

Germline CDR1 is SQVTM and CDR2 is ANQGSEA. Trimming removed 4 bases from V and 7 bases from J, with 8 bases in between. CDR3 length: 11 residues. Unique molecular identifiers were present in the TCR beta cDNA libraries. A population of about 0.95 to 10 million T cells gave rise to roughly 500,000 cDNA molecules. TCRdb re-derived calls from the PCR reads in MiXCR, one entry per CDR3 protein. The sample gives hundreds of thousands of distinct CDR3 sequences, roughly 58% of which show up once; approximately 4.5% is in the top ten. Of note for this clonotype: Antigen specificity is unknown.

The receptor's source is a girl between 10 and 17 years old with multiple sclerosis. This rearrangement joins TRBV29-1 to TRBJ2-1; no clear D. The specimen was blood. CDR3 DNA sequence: TGCAGCGTTGCTAACGGGAATGAGCAGTTCTTC. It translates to CSVANGNEQFF.